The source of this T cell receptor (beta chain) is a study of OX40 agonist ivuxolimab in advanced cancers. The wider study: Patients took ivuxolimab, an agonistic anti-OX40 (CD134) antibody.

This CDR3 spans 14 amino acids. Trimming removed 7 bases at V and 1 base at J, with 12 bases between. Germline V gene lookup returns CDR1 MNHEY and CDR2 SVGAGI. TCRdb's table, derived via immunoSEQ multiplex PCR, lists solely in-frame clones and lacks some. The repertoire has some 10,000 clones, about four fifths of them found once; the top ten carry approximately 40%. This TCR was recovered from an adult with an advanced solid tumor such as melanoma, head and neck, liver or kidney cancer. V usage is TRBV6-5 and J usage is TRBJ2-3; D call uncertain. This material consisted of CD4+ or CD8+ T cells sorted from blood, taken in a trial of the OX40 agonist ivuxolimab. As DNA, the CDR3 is TGTGCCAGCACGACCGGGTTTGGCACAGATACGCAGTATTTT. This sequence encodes CASTTGFGTDTQYF.